This T cell receptor (beta chain) comes out of a study of blood T cells in healthy people across ages. A second roughly 6 to 12 cycle PCR used barcoded and J-beta primers. TCRdb re-analysed the 5' RACE reads in MiXCR, keeping a single row per CDR3 protein. The table lists fewer than 700,000 distinct CDR3 sequences, 35% to 50% of them singletons. Study-level points and caveats: Higher diversity and more naive CD4+ cells were features of long-lived donors, compared to aged donors.

As to this clonotype: What it binds is unknown. Its ends do not fully match the called genes, so a read error is possible.

This CDR3 has 16 residues. Germline V gene lookup returns CDR1 SGHRS and CDR2 YFSETQ. This chain connects TRBV5-1 to TRBJ2-5, with 10 bases that match TRBD2. Sequenced sample: blood. The TCR was taken from a man aged 80 or over in good health. This CDR3 reads CTSSRELAGTQETQYF. CDR3 sequence (DNA): TGCACCAGCAGCCGCGAACTAGCGGGGACCCAAGAGACCCAGTACTTC.